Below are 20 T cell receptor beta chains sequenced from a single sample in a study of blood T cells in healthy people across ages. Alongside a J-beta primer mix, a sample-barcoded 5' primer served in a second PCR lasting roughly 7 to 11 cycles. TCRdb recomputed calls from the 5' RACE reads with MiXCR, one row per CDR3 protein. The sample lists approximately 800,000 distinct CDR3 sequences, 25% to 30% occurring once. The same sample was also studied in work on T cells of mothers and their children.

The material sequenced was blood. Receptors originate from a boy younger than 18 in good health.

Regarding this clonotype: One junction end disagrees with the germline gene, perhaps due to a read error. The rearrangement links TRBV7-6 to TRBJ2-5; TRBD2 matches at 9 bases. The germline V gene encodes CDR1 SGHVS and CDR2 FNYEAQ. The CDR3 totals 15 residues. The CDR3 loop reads CAGSFLSGGEQTQYF. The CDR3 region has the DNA TGTGCCGGCAGCTTTCTTAGCGGGGGTGAACAGACCCAGTACTTC.

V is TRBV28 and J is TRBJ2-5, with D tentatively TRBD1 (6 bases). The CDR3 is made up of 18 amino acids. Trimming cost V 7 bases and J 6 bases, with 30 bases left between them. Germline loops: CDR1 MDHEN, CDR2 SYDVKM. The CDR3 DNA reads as TGTGCCAGCATCCCTTCCCTTGGGATACAGGGTCAGGTGAAGACCCAGTACTTC. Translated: CASIPSLGIQGQVKTQYF.

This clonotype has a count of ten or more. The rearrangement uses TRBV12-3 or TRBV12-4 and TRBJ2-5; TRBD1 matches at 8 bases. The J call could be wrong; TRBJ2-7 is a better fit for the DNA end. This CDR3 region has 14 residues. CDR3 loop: CASTKTGVAYEQYF. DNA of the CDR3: TGTGCCAGCACCAAGACAGGGGTGGCGTACGAGCAGTACTTC.

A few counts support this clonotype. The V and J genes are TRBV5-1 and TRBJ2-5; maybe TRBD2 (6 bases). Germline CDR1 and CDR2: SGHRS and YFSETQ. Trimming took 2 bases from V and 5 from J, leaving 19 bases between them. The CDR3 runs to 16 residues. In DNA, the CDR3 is TGCGCCAGCAGCTTACTAGCCCGGACCACAATGGAGACCCAGTACTTC. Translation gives CASSLLARTTMETQYF.

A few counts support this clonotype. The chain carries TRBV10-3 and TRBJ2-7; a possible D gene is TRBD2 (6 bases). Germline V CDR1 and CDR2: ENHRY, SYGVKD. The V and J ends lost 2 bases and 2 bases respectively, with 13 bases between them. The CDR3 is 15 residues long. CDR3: CAISEPRDGTYEQYF. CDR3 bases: TGTGCCATCAGTGAGCCGCGGGACGGAACCTACGAGCAGTACTTC.

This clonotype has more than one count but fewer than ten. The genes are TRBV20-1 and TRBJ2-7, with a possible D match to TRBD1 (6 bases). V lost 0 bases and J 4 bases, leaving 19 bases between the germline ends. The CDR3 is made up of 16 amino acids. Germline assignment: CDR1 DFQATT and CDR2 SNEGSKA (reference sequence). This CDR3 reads CSARDGLQGRRYEQYF. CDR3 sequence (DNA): TGCAGTGCTAGAGATGGCCTTCAGGGGCGAAGGTACGAGCAGTACTTC.

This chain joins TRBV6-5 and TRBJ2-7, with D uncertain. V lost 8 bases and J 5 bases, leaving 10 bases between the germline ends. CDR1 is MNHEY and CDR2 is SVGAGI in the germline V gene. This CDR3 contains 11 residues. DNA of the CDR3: TGTGCCAGCGGAAGGCGTGACGAGCAGTACTTC. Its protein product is CASGRRDEQYF.

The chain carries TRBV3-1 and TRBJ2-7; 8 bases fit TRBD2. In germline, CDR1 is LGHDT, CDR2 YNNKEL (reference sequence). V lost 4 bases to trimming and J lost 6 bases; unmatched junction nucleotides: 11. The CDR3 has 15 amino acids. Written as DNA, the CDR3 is TGTGCCAGCAGCCTTTTAGCGGGGCGGCAAGGCGAGCAGTACTTC. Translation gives CASSLLAGRQGEQYF.

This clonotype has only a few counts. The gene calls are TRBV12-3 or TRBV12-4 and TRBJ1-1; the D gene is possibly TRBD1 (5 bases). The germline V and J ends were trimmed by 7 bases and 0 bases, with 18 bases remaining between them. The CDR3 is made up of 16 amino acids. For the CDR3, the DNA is TGTGCCAGCACTTGGGGGTGGCCTCCTTTGAACACTGAAGCTTTCTTT. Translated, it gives CASTWGWPPLNTEAFF.

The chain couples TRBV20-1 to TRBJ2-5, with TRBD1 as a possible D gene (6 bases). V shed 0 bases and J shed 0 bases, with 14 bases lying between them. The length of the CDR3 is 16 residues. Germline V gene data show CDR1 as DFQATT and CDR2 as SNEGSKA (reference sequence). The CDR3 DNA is TGCAGTGCTAGAGACTTCACGGGACACTACCAAGAGACCCAGTACTTC. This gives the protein CSARDFTGHYQETQYF.

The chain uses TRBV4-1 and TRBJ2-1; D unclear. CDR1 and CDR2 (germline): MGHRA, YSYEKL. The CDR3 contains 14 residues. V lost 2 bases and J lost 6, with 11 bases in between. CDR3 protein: CASSQPRHVNEQFF. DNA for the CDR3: TGCGCCAGCAGCCAACCCAGACACGTCAATGAGCAGTTCTTC.

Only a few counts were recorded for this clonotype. The CDR3 reads CSAFSGATNEKLFF. The DNA of the CDR3 is TGCAGTGCCTTCTCAGGGGCAACTAATGAAAAACTGTTTTTT. V is TRBV20-1 and J is TRBJ1-4; tentative D call: TRBD1 (6 bases). CDR1 is DFQATT, CDR2 SNEGSKA, per germline (reference sequence). The CDR3 has 14 residues. Trimming shortened V by 6 bases and J by 0 bases, and 11 bases separated the two germline ends.

The CDR3 region has the DNA TGTGCCAGCAGCACCCCAGGAGGGACCGAAGCTTTCTTT. This translates into CASSTPGGTEAFF. The V gene is TRBV9, the J gene TRBJ1-1; D possibly corresponds to TRBD1 (5 bases). Between the trimmed V and J ends, which lost 4 bases and 8 bases, there was a span of 15 bases. Germline V gene data show CDR1 as SGDLS and CDR2 as YYNGEE. The CDR3 is made up of 13 amino acids.

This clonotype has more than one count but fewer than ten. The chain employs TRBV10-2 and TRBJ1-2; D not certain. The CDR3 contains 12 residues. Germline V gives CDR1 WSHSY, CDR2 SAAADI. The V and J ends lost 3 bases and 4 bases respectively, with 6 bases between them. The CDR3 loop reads CASSEQRYGYTF. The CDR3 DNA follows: TGCGCCAGCAGTGAACAGCGCTATGGCTACACCTTC.

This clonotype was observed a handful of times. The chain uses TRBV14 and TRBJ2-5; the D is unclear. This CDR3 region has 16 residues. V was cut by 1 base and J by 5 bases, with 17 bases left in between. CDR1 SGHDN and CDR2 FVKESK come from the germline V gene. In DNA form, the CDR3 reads TGTGCCAGCAGCCAAGGAGTTCTTGGTGATCGGGAGACCCAGTACTTC. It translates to CASSQGVLGDRETQYF.

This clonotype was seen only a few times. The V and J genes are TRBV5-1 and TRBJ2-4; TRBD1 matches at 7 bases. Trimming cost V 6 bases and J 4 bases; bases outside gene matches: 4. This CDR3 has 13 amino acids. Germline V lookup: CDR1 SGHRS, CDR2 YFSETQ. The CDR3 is CASTGTDKNIQYF. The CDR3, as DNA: TGCGCCAGCACCGGGACAGATAAAAACATTCAGTACTTC.

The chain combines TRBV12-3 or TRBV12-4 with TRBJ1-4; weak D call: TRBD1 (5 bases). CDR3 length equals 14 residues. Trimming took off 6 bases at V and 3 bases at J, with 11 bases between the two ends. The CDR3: CASSQGVANEKLFF. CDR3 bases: TGTGCCAGCAGCCAAGGGGTGGCTAATGAAAAACTGTTTTTT.

The CDR3 DNA reads as TGCGCCAGCAGCTTGTCGTCAAGGGTGGAGACCCAGTACTTC. Protein sequence: CASSLSSRVETQYF. The chain has TRBV5-1 and TRBJ2-5; D is unclear. V was pared by 1 base and J by 5 bases, with 12 bases between. The germline gives CDR1 SGHRS, CDR2 YFSETQ. The CDR3 has 14 amino acids.

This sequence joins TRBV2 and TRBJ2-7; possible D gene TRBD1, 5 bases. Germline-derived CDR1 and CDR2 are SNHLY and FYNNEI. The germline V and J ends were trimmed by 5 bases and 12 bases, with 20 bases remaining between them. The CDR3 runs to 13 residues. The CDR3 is CASSYGAAASWYF. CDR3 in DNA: TGTGCCAGCAGTTATGGGGCCGCTGCTTCTTGGTACTTC.

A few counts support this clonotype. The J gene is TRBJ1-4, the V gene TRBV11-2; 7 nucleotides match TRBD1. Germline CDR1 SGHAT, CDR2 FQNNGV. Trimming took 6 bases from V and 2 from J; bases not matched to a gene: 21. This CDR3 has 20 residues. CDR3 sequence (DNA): TGTGCCAGCAGTATAAAGCCCATAGGGACAGAAAGAGTCACTAATGAAAAACTGTTTTTT. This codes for CASSIKPIGTERVTNEKLFF.